Detailed here is one T cell receptor beta chain. These data come from a study of blood T cell repertoires in COVID-19. The CDR3 loop spans 14 amino acids. Germline CDR1 is SEHNR and CDR2 is FQNEAQ (reference sequence). V was trimmed by 5 bases and J by 6 bases, leaving 14 bases between them. Measured with immunoSEQ multiplex PCR; TCRdb has only the in-frame clones, and not every one. The table records about 200,000 clones, 86% of them present only once. The rearrangement joins TRBV7-9 to TRBJ2-1, with a weak D call TRBD1 (6 bases). This TCR came from a middle-aged man with acute COVID-19. The sample taken for sequencing was PBMCs or T cells enriched from blood (not recorded which). The CDR3 protein is CASSTDRILNEQFF. In nucleotides, the CDR3 is TGTGCCAGCAGCACCGACAGGATACTCAATGAGCAGTTCTTC.